This TCR beta chain was sequenced in a study of radiotherapy plus CTLA-4 blockade in lung cancer. Study results and caveats: Per reports, early blood T cell clone dynamics, plus interferon-beta, forecast response most strongly.

The CDR3 extends over 15 amino acids. Germline-derived CDR1 and CDR2 are MNHEY and SVGAGI. Germline trimming cut 6 bases from V and 13 bases from J; bases unmatched to any gene: 18. The table came from immunoSEQ multiplex PCR; TCRdb's copy has only in-frame clones and leaves some out. The table shows over 30,000 clones, with approximately 79% occurring only once. This clone was counted once. The antigen is not known. The receptor was derived from a human donor with non-small cell lung cancer that progressed on radiotherapy plus ipilimumab. Source: peripheral blood, taken from a patient treated with radiotherapy plus ipilimumab. This chain links TRBV6-5 with TRBJ2-3; 8 bases line up with TRBD2. The CDR3 region has the DNA TGTGCCAGCAGCCCTTTTGCGGGGGGCGTGCTGGGGAAGTATTTT. Translated, it gives CASSPFAGGVLGKYF.